This T cell receptor (beta chain) appears in the sequencing data of a study of blood T cell repertoires in COVID-19. Study overall: COVID-19 samples from acute and convalescent phases originated in the United States, Italy and Spain.

This CDR3 contains 15 residues. J lost 3 bases, V lost 5 bases, and 6 bases had no gene match. Germline V lookup: CDR1 SGHTA, CDR2 FQGNSA. TCRdb keeps only in-frame clones here, not all; method: immunoSEQ multiplex PCR. The repertoire holds a few hundred thousand clones, with 75% to 90% as singletons. The chain is built from TRBV7-2 and TRBJ2-2, with TRBD2 matching 7 bases. Sequenced: peripheral blood. The sequence derives from a woman between 40 and 55 years old with acute or convalescent COVID-19. This CDR3 reads CASSLSGDYTGELFF. The CDR3 DNA follows: TGTGCCAGCAGCCTCAGCGGGGACTACACCGGGGAGCTGTTTTTT.